Shown below are 18 T cell receptor beta chains from a single sample sequenced in a study of T cell clones after liver transplantation. Only in-frame clones appear in the TCRdb table, and some are missing; sequencing was by immunoSEQ multiplex PCR. Here the sample spans 15,000 to 20,000 clones, approximately 80% being singletons. Sequenced here: CD8+ T cells from blood, sampled less than 50 months after liver transplant. Every receptor here comes from a human patient who received a liver transplant. Some T cells may trace back to the graft donor.

J is TRBJ1-1 and V is TRBV7-9, with D possibly being TRBD1 (6 bases). CDR3 length: 13 amino acids. V dropped 5 bases and J dropped 1 base, with 8 bases sitting between them. Germline V lookup: CDR1 SEHNR, CDR2 FQNEAQ (reference sequence). The CDR3 region is CASSPGENTEAFF. CDR3 nucleotide sequence: TGTGCCAGCAGCCCAGGGGAGAACACTGAAGCTTTCTTT.

This clone has just one count. The V call is TRBV27, the J call TRBJ2-7, with D tentatively TRBD1 or TRBD2 (6 bases each). The V end lost 5 bases, the J end lost 3 bases, and 17 bases lay between the germline ends. The CDR3 consists of 15 residues. The germline CDR1 and CDR2 sequences are MNHEY and SMNVEV (reference sequence). The CDR3 spells CASSPFGGSGYEQYF. DNA for the CDR3: TGTGCCAGCAGTCCCTTCGGGGGCTCGGGCTACGAGCAGTACTTC.

V gene TRBV5-4 combines with J gene TRBJ1-2; 7 nucleotides line up with TRBD1. Germline-derived CDR1 and CDR2 are SGHNT and YYREEE (reference sequence). This CDR3 is built from 13 residues. V was pared by 5 bases and J by 3 bases, with 4 bases of the junction left unmatched. The CDR3 nucleotides are TGTGCCAGCAGTTCCGGGACAGACTATGGCTACACCTTC. Residues: CASSSGTDYGYTF.

The rearrangement links TRBV9 to TRBJ2-1; 8 bases are shared with TRBD2. The germline V gene has CDR1 SGDLS and CDR2 YYNGEE. The CDR3 loop spans 14 amino acids. Germline trimming cut 3 bases from V and 5 bases from J; bases unmatched to any gene: 4. CDR3 nucleotide sequence: TGTGCCAGCAGCGCTCTTAGCGGGGACAATGAGCAGTTCTTC. As protein: CASSALSGDNEQFF.

The CDR3 protein is CASTEGNSDDSGNTIYF. In DNA, the CDR3 is TGCGCCAGCACCGAGGGAAACAGCGATGACTCTGGAAACACCATATATTTT. This chain uses TRBV10-2 with TRBJ1-3, with D hard to call. This CDR3 is 17 amino acids long. Germline V gene data show CDR1 as WSHSY and CDR2 as SAAADI. Trimming left V 7 bases short and J 0 bases short, with 19 bases between.

J is TRBJ1-6 and V is TRBV9; no clear D. From germline, CDR1 is SGDLS and CDR2 YYNGEE. Trimming cost V 0 bases and J 7 bases, with 8 bases left between them. The CDR3 extends over 14 amino acids. The CDR3: CASSVGGRNSPLHF. CDR3 sequence (DNA): TGTGCCAGCAGCGTAGGAGGCAGGAATTCACCCCTCCACTTT.

The CDR3 region has the DNA TGTGCCAGCAGCTGGGGACAGACGAACACCGGGGAGCTGTTTTTT. Translating it yields CASSWGQTNTGELFF. The V call is TRBV5-5, the J call TRBJ2-2; 7 bases agree with TRBD1. Per germline, CDR1 SGHKS and CDR2 YYEKEE (reference sequence). This CDR3 has 15 amino acids. The V segment lost 3 bases and the J segment 0 bases; nucleotides outside the gene matches: 2. Drawing the rest from reference TRBV5-5 and TRBJ2-2, the complete variable domain is DAGVTQSPTHLIKTRGQQVTLRCSPISGHKSVSWYQQVLGQGPQFIFQYYEKEERGRGNFPDRFSARQFPNYSSELNVNALLLGDSALYLCASSWGQTNTGELFFGEGSRLTVL.

This clone has only a few counts. The gene calls are TRBV6-6 and TRBJ2-7; D remains ambiguous. The germline gives CDR1 MNHNY, CDR2 SVGAGI (reference sequence). The CDR3 extends over 14 amino acids. The V end lost 2 bases, the J end lost 4 bases, and 12 bases lay between the germline ends. The CDR3 DNA reads as TGTGCCAGCAGTTACGCCGGCCCAGAGTACGAGCAGTACTTC. This translates into CASSYAGPEYEQYF.

This clone turned up a few times. The chain is built from TRBV19 and TRBJ1-5, with D possibly TRBD1 on 5 matching bases. CDR1 and CDR2 from the germline V gene are LNHDA and SQIVND (reference sequence). The CDR3 is 13 amino acids. V lost 5 bases to trimming and J lost 6 bases, with 11 bases between them. CDR3 in DNA: TGTGCCAGTAGTCGCCAGGGTGCTCAGCCCCAGCATTTT. Its translation: CASSRQGAQPQHF.

In this sample, this clone turned up a few times. The rearrangement links TRBV19 to TRBJ2-2; 7 bases line up with TRBD1. From germline, CDR1 is LNHDA and CDR2 SQIVND (reference sequence). CDR3 length: 14 residues. The trim removed 6 bases at V and 4 bases at J, leaving 5 bases unmatched. The CDR3 loop reads CASRLDRATGELFF. DNA for the CDR3: TGTGCCAGTAGGCTCGACAGGGCCACCGGGGAGCTGTTTTTT. Complete variable domain (other parts from reference TRBV19 and TRBJ2-2): DGGITQSPKYLFRKEGQNVTLSCEQNLNHDAMYWYRQDPGQGLRLIYYSQIVNDFQKGDIAEGYSVSREKKESFPLTVTSAQKNPTAFYLCASRLDRATGELFFGEGSRLTVL.

The rearrangement uses TRBV30 and TRBJ2-1; D is perhaps TRBD1 or TRBD2 (5 bases each). CDR1 and CDR2 from the germline V gene are GTSNPN and SVGIG (reference sequence). The ends were cut back, 5 bases at V and 7 bases at J, with 6 bases in the middle. The CDR3 is 10 amino acids. CDR3 sequence reads: CAWGGNEQFF. The CDR3, as DNA: TGTGCCTGGGGGGGAAATGAGCAGTTCTTC.

Details on this clone: Other DNA variants within this sample encode the same CDR3. The chain is built from TRBV7-3 and TRBJ2-2, with D tentatively TRBD2 (5 bases). V lost 2 bases to trimming and J lost 1 base, with 8 bases between them. The CDR3 is made up of 15 amino acids. CDR1 and CDR2 (germline): SGHTA, FQGTGA. The CDR3 DNA follows: TGTGCCAGCAGCTTATTAGGAGGGAACACCGGGGAGCTGTTTTTT. Translated: CASSLLGGNTGELFF.

The chain carries TRBV6-1 and TRBJ2-7; D tentatively reads TRBD1 or TRBD2 (5 bases each). Per germline, CDR1 MNHNS and CDR2 SASEGT. Between the trimmed V and J ends, which lost 7 bases and 3 bases, there was a span of 16 bases. The CDR3 contains 14 residues. CDR3 bases: TGTGCCAGCACCCACCGGGACCGCATCTACGAGCAGTACTTC. Its protein product is CASTHRDRIYEQYF.

This sequence joins TRBV27 and TRBJ2-7; D is perhaps TRBD1 (5 bases). The CDR3 sequence is 14 residues long. V lost 6 bases and J lost 6, with 18 bases in between. The germline gives CDR1 MNHEY, CDR2 SMNVEV (reference sequence). This CDR3 is CASSPFSTAFEQYF. The CDR3 bases are TGTGCCAGCAGCCCCTTCTCGACAGCGTTCGAGCAGTACTTC.

The chain combines TRBV7-7 with TRBJ2-7, with TRBD1 matching over 9 bases. This CDR3 spans 13 amino acids. Germline V CDR1 and CDR2: SSHAT, FNYEAQ (reference sequence). The V and J ends lost 5 bases and 5 bases, in that order; junction bases with no gene match: 4. CDR3 sequence reads: CASSRGQGHEQYF. In DNA, the CDR3 is TGTGCCAGCAGCCGTGGACAGGGGCACGAGCAGTACTTC.

The J gene is TRBJ1-6, the V gene TRBV9; no clear D gene. Trimming took off 0 bases at V and 10 bases at J, with 11 bases between the two ends. Germline-derived CDR1 and CDR2 are SGDLS and YYNGEE. The CDR3 is 14 amino acids. CDR3 loop: CASSVDPKGSPLHF. The CDR3 nucleotides are TGTGCCAGCAGCGTAGACCCAAAGGGATCACCCCTCCACTTT.

The chain combines TRBV4-1 with TRBJ1-3; the D is unclear. Trimming shortened V by 1 base and J by 0 bases, and 7 bases separated the two germline ends. The CDR3 extends over 15 amino acids. Germline loops: CDR1 MGHRA, CDR2 YSYEKL. The CDR3 is CASSQVWSSGNTIYF. CDR3 sequence (DNA): TGCGCCAGCAGCCAAGTTTGGAGCTCTGGAAACACCATATATTTT.

V usage is TRBV10-3 and J usage is TRBJ1-1; D uncertain. Germline V gene data show CDR1 as ENHRY and CDR2 as SYGVKD. This CDR3 contains 13 residues. Trimming cost V 3 bases and J 3 bases, with 8 bases left between them. CDR3 DNA sequence: TGTGCCATCAGTGACAGAGCCGACACTGAAGCTTTCTTT. It translates to CAISDRADTEAFF.